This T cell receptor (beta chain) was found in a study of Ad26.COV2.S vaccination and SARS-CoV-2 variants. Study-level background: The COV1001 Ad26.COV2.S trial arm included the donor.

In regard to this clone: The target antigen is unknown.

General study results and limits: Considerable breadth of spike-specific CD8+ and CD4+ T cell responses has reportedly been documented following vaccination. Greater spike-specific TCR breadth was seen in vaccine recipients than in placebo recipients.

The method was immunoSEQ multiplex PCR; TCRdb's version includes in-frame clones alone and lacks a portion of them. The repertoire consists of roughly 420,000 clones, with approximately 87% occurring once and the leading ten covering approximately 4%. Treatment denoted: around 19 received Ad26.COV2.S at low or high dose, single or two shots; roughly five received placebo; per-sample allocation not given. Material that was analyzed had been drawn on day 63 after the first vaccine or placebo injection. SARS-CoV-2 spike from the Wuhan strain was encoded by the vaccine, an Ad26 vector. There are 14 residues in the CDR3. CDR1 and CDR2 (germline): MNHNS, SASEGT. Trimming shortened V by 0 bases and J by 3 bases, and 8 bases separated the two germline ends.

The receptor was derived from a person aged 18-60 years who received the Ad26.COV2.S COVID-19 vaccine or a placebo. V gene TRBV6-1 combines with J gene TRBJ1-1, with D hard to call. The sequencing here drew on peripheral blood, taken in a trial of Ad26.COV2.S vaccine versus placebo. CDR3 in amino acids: CASSEAPGYTEAFF. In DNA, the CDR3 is TGTGCCAGCAGTGAAGCGCCCGGGTACACTGAAGCTTTCTTT.